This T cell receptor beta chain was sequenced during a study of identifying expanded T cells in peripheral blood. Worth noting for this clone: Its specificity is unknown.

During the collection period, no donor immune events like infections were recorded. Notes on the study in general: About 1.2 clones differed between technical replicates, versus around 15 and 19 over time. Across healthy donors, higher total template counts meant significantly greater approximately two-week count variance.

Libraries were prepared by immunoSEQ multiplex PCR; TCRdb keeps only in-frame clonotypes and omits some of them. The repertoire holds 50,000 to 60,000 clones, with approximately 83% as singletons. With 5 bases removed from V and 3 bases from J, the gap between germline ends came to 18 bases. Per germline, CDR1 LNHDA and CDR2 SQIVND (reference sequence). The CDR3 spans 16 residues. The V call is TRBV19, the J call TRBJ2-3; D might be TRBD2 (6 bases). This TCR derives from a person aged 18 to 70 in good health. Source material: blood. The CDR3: CASSGRDDGRTDTQYF. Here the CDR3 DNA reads TGTGCCAGTAGTGGGCGGGACGACGGTAGGACAGATACGCAGTATTTT.